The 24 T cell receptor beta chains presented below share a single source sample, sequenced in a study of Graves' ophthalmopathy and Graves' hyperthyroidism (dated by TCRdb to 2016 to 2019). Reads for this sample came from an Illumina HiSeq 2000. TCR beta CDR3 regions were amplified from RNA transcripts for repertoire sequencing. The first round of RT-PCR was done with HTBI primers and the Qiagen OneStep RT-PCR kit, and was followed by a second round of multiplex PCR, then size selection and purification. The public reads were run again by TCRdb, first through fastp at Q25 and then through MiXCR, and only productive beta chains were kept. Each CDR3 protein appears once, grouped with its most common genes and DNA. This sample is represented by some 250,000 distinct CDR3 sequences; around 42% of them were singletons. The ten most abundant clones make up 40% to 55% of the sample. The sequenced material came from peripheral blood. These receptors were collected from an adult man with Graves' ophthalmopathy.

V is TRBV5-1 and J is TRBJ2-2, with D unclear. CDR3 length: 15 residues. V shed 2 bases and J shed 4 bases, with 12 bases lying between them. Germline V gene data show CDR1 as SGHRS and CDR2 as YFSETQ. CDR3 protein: CASSFLGPSTGELFF. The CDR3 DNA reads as TGCGCCAGCAGCTTCCTTGGCCCGAGCACCGGGGAGCTGTTTTTT.

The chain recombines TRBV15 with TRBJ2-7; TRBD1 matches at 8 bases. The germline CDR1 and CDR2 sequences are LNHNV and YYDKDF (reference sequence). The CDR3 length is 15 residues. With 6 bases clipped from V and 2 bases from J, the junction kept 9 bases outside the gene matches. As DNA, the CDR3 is TGTGCCACCAGTCCCTTTGGGACAGGAACCTACGAGCAGTACTTC. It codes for CATSPFGTGTYEQYF.

The CDR3: CASSPTSGPYEQYF. CDR3 coding DNA: TGTGCCAGCAGCCCAACTAGCGGACCCTACGAGCAGTACTTC. This chain uses TRBV7-3 with TRBJ2-7, with 8 bases aligning to TRBD2. The CDR3 totals 14 residues. CDR1 SGHTA and CDR2 FQGTGA come from the germline V gene. V trimming: 5 bases; J trimming: 2 bases; junction bases outside the gene matches: 5.

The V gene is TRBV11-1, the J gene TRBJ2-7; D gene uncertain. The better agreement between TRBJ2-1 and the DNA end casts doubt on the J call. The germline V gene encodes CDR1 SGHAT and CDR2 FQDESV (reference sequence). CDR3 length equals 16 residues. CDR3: CASSLGVGFPYNEQFF. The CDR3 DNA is TGTGCCAGCAGCCTAGGAGTAGGGTTTCCCTACAATGAGCAGTTCTTC.

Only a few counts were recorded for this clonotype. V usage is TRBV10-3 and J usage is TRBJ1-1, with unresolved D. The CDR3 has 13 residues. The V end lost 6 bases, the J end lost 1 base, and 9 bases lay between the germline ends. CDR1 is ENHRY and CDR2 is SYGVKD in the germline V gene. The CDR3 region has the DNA TGTGCCATCAGGTCCACTGCGAACACTGAAGCTTTCTTT. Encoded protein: CAIRSTANTEAFF.

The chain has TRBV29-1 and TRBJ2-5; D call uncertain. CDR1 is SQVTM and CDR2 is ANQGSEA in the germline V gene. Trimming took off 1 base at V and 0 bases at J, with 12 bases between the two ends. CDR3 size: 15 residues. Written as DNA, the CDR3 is TGCAGCGTTGAAGGGCAAAACCAGTACCAAGAGACCCAGTACTTC. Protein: CSVEGQNQYQETQYF.

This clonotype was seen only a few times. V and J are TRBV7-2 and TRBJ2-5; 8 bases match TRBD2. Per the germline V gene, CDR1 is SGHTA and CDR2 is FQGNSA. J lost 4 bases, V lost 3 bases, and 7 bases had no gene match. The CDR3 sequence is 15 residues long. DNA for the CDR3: TGTGCCAGCAGCTTGGGGACTAGAAGGGGAGAGACCCAGTACTTC. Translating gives CASSLGTRRGETQYF.

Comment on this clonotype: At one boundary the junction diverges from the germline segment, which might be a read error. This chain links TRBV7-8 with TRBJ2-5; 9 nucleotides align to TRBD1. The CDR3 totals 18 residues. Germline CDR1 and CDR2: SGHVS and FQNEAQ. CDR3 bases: TGCGCCAGCAGCCAATTTTACAGGGGGCAGGGTTCCCAAGAGACCCAGTACTTC. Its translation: CASSQFYRGQGSQETQYF.

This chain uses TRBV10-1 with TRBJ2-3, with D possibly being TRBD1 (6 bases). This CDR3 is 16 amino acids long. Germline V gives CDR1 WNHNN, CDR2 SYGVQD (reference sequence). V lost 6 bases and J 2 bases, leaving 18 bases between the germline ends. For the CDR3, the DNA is TGCGCCAGCAGGCCAACCAGGGGTGAGGACACAGATACGCAGTATTTT. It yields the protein CASRPTRGEDTDTQYF.

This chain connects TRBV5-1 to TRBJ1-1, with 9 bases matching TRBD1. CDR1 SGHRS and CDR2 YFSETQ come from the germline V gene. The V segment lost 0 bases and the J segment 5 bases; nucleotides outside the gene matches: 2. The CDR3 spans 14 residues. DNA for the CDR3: TGCGCCAGCAGCTTGGGGGACAGGGAGACTGAAGCTTTCTTT. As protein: CASSLGDRETEAFF.

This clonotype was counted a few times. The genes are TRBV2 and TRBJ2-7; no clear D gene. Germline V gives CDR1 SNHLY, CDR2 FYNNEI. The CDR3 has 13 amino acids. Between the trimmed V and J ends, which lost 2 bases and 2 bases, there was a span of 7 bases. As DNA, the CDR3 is TGTGCCAGCAGTGAAAGTCTCACCTACGAGCAGTACTTC. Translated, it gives CASSESLTYEQYF.

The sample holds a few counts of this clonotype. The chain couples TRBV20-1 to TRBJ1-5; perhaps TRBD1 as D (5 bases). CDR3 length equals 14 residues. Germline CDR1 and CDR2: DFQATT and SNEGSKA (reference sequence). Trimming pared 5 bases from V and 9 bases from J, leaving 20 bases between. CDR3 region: CSALRGETVRPQHF. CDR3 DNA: TGCAGTGCTCTAAGAGGTGAGACAGTCAGGCCCCAGCATTTT.

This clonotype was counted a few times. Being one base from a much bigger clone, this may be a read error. Here the CDR3 reads CAISRGDEQYF. The CDR3 nucleotides are TGTGCCATCAGTCGGGGGGACGAGCAGTACTTC. The rearrangement joins TRBV10-3 to TRBJ2-7; the match to TRBD2 covers 7 bases. Per the germline V gene, CDR1 is ENHRY and CDR2 is SYGVKD. Germline trimming cut 5 bases from V and 5 bases from J; bases unmatched to any gene: 0. The CDR3 runs to 11 residues.

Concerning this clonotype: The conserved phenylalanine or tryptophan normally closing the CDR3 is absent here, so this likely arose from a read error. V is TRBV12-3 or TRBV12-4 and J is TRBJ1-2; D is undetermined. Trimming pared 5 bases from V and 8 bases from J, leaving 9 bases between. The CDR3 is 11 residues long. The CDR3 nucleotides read TGTGCCAGCAGTGCCGCGGGGGGCTACACCTCC. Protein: CASSAAGGYTS.

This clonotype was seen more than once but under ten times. CDR3 sequence reads: CSVWTGETQYF. For the CDR3, the DNA is TGCAGCGTTTGGACAGGGGAGACCCAGTACTTC. The chain has TRBV29-1 and TRBJ2-5; 8 nucleotides match TRBD1. The CDR3 loop spans 11 amino acids. V shed 5 bases, J shed 5 bases, and the junction held 1 base outside the gene matches. CDR1 is SQVTM, CDR2 ANQGSEA, per germline.

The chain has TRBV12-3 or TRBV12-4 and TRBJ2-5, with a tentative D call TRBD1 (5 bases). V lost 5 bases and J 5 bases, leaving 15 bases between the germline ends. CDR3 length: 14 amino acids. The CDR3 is CASSPAGPRETQYF. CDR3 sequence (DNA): TGTGCCAGCAGTCCTGCAGGGCCCCGGGAGACCCAGTACTTC.

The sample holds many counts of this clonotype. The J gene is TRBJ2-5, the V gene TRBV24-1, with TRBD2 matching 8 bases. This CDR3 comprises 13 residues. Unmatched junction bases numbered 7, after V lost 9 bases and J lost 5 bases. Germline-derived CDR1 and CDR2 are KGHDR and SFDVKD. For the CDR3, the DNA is TGTGCCACCTCCGAAGCGGGAGCGGAGACCCAGTACTTC. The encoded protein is CATSEAGAETQYF.

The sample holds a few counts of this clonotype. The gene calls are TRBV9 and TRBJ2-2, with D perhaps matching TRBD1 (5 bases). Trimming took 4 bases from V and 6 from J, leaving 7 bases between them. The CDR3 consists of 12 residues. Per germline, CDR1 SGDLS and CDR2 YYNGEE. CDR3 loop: CASSQGAGELFF. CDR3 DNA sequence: TGTGCCAGCAGCCAGGGTGCCGGGGAGCTGTTTTTT. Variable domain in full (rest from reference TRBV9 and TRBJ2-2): DSGVTQTPKHLITATGQRVTLRCSPRSGDLSVYWYQQSLDQGLQFLIQYYNGEERAKGNILERFSAQQFPDLHSELNLSSLELGDSALYFCASSQGAGELFFGEGSRLTVL.

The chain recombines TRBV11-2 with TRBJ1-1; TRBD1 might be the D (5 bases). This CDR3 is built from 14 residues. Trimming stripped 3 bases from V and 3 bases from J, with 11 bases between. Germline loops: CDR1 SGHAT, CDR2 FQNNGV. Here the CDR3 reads CASSFRVLDTEAFF. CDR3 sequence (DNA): TGTGCCAGCAGCTTCAGGGTCCTTGACACTGAAGCTTTCTTT.

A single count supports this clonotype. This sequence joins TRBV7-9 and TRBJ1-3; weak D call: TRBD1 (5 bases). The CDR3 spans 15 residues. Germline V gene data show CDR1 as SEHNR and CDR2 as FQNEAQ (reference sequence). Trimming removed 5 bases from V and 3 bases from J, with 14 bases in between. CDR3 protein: CASSVFTGDGNTIYF. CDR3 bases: TGTGCCAGCAGCGTCTTCACAGGTGATGGAAACACCATATATTTT.

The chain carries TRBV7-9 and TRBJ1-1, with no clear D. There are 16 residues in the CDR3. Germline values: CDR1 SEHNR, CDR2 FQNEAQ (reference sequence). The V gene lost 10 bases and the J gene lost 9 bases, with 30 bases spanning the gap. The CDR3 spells CATLPPTDPSPSKAFF. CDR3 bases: TGTGCCACCCTCCCCCCGACCGATCCAAGCCCCTCAAAAGCTTTCTTT.

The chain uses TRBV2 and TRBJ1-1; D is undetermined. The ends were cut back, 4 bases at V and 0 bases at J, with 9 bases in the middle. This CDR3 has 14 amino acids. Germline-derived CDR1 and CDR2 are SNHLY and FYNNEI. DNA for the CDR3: TGTGCCAGCAGTGTGTTACAGATGAACACTGAAGCTTTCTTT. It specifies CASSVLQMNTEAFF.

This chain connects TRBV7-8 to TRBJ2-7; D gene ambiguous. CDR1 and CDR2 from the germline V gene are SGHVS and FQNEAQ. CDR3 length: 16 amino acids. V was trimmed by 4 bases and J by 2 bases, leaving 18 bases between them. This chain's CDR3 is CASSSLFGVHAYEQYF. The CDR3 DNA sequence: TGTGCCAGCAGCTCCCTTTTTGGGGTCCATGCCTACGAGCAGTACTTC. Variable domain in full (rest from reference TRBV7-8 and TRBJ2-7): GAGVSQSPRYKVAKRGQDVALRCDPISGHVSLFWYQQALGQGPEFLTYFQNEAQLDKSGLPSDRFFAERPEGSVSTLKIQRTQQEDSAVYLCASSSLFGVHAYEQYFGPGTRLTVT.

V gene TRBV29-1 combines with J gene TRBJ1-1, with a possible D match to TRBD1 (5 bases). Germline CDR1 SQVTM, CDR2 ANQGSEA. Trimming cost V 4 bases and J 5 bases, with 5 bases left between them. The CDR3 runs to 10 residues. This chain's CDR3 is CSVGGTEAFF. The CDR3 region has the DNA TGCAGCGTTGGGGGGACTGAAGCTTTCTTT.